The 18 T cell receptor delta chains below were found in one sample sequenced in a study of Vδ1+ human thymocytes (dated by TCRdb to the late 2010s). Results and caveats for the whole study, not just this receptor: Unlike the oligoclonal repertoires in peripheral blood, the thymic TRG and TRD repertoires appeared highly polyclonal, with Gaussian CDR3 length distributions.

The instrument given in TCRdb is Illumina MiSeq. RNA was extracted with the RNeasy mini kit and reverse transcribed using Superscript III. CDR3 amplicons were produced by multiplex PCR using pooled V-gene forward primers and a constant-region reverse primer with Illumina adaptor overhangs. TCRdb reran clone calling on the public reads with CATT; rows sharing one DNA sequence were then combined. The sample profile shows around 56,000 delta-chain clones; around 16% of them were found once. Clones ranked in the top ten supply roughly 0.37% of the sample. Their specific antigens are unknown. The sample was Vdelta1+ gamma-delta thymocytes from the thymus. Reading the label with the study, this specimen's cell subset or site is: FACS-sorted CD3+ TCRalphabeta- TCRVdelta1+ TCRVdelta2- thymocytes. These receptors all come from a girl under three years old who had congenital heart surgery.

The chain recombines TRDV1 with TRDJ1, with 8 bases fitting TRDD3. The CDR3 is made up of 22 amino acids. The trim removed 2 bases at V and 0 bases at J, leaving 23 bases unmatched. Germline CDR1 reads TSWWSYY; CDR2 reads QGS. The CDR3 DNA is TGTGCTCTTGGGGAAACGGTCCTGTCCCTTGGGGGATCTATAGCAGACACCGATAAACTCATCTTT. It translates to CALGETVLSLGGSIADTDKLIF.

This clone has just a few counts. The chain employs TRDV1 and TRDJ1, with unresolved D. Germline V CDR1 and CDR2: TSWWSYY, QGS. This CDR3 contains 18 residues. Between the trimmed V and J ends, which lost 5 bases and 4 bases, there was a span of 26 bases. CDR3 amino acids: CALGSYFPGRATGDKLIF. CDR3 coding DNA: TGTGCTCTTGGGTCGTACTTTCCCGGTCGGGCCACGGGCGATAAACTCATCTTT.

The genes are TRDV1 and TRDJ1; 7 bases align to TRDD3. V trimming: 0 bases; J trimming: 0 bases; junction bases outside the gene matches: 16. Germline CDR1 TSWWSYY, CDR2 QGS. The CDR3 contains 20 residues. CDR3 loop: CALGELVCAGGPLYTDKLIF. For the CDR3, the DNA is TGTGCTCTTGGGGAACTAGTCTGCGCTGGGGGTCCACTGTACACCGATAAACTCATCTTT.

The chain links TRDV1 to TRDJ1, with D possibly TRDD3 on 6 matching bases. This CDR3 is built from 24 residues. The germline V and J ends were trimmed by 4 bases and 0 bases, with 39 bases remaining between them. Germline CDR1 and CDR2: TSWWSYY and QGS. Here the CDR3 reads CALGVILYVEGMDRLREYTDKLIF. The CDR3 region has the DNA TGTGCTCTTGGGGTCATACTATACGTTGAGGGGATGGATCGGTTAAGAGAGTACACCGATAAACTCATCTTT.

The chain employs TRDV1 and TRDJ1; 9 positions agree with TRDD3. Trimming removed 4 bases from V and 1 base from J; junction bases left unmatched: 19. The CDR3 has 20 amino acids. CDR1 and CDR2 from the germline V gene are TSWWSYY and QGS. DNA of the CDR3: TGTGCTCTTGGGGTAGGCCTAATATCATTGGGGATACGGGGCACCGATAAACTCATCTTT. It is translated as CALGVGLISLGIRGTDKLIF.

This clone was found a few times. J is TRDJ1 and V is TRDV2, with no clear D. Germline V gene lookup returns CDR1 GEAIGNYY and CDR2 EKD. Trimming cost V 1 base and J 7 bases, with 9 bases left between them. The CDR3 length is 12 residues. In DNA form, the CDR3 reads TGTGCCTGTGACACGGAGGATGGTAAACTCATCTTT. Residues: CACDTEDGKLIF.

This clone appeared a few times. The chain links TRDV1 to TRDJ1, with D tentatively TRDD3 (6 bases). CDR1 and CDR2 from the germline V gene are TSWWSYY and QGS. This CDR3 is built from 24 residues. V was clipped by 2 bases and J by 0 bases, with 37 bases between them. The CDR3 reads CALGEVSTLRLGTGPRQDTDKLIF. CDR3 sequence (DNA): TGTGCTCTTGGGGAAGTTTCCACCTTACGTCTGGGTACTGGGCCAAGGCAGGACACCGATAAACTCATCTTT.

The chain has TRDV1 and TRDJ1; the D gene is possibly TRDD2 (6 bases). V dropped 5 bases and J dropped 0 bases, with 31 bases sitting between them. This CDR3 has 21 residues. Germline CDR1 is TSWWSYY and CDR2 is QGS. DNA for the CDR3: TGTGCTCTTGGGTGCCCTGGCGCCTTCCCACCACTAACGGTATACACCGATAAACTCATCTTT. Translation gives CALGCPGAFPPLTVYTDKLIF.

The chain employs TRDV1 and TRDJ1; the D gene is possibly TRDD3 (6 bases). Germline CDR1 is TSWWSYY and CDR2 is QGS. Trimming stripped 0 bases from V and 1 base from J, with 21 bases between. The CDR3 runs to 19 residues. The CDR3 DNA reads TGTGCTCTTGGGGAACTTCGAGGGGGACCCGCGCGACCCACCGATAAACTCATCTTT. Its translation: CALGELRGGPARPTDKLIF.

This clone was seen a handful of times. The chain uses TRDV1 and TRDJ1; 7 nucleotides align to TRDD3. The CDR3 is 19 amino acids. J lost 0 bases, V lost 4 bases, and 17 bases had no gene match. Germline V gene sequence: CDR1 TSWWSYY, CDR2 QGS. The CDR3 spells CALGATTEGVLGDTDKLIF. DNA of the CDR3: TGTGCTCTTGGGGCCACTACCGAAGGGGTGCTGGGGGACACCGATAAACTCATCTTT.

This sequence joins TRDV1 and TRDJ1; D remains unclear. The CDR3 loop spans 16 amino acids. Between the trimmed V and J ends, which lost 4 bases and 1 base, there was a span of 16 bases. Germline values: CDR1 TSWWSYY, CDR2 QGS. CDR3 bases: TGTGCTCTTGGGGGGCACCGAAGGGCCTTCACCGATAAACTCATCTTT. Translating gives CALGGHRRAFTDKLIF.

The chain is built from TRDV1 and TRDJ1; 7 bases map to TRDD3. Germline values: CDR1 TSWWSYY, CDR2 QGS. With V trimmed by 4 bases and J by 0 bases, 14 bases remained unmatched. The CDR3 sequence is 18 residues long. The CDR3 nucleotides read TGTGCTCTTGGGGGAGTGGGCTGGGGGCCCAAGTACACCGATAAACTCATCTTT. Protein sequence: CALGGVGWGPKYTDKLIF.

The rearrangement joins TRDV1 to TRDJ1; 13 bases map to TRDD3. Losses at the gene ends were 3 bases for V and 0 bases for J; bases not matched to a gene: 28. The CDR3 contains 25 residues. The germline V gene encodes CDR1 TSWWSYY and CDR2 QGS. CDR3 in amino acids: CALGDLSCTPVLGDTVVPYTDKLIF. Here the CDR3 DNA reads TGTGCTCTTGGGGACCTTTCCTGCACCCCCGTACTGGGGGATACGGTTGTGCCTTACACCGATAAACTCATCTTT.

The chain couples TRDV1 to TRDJ1; D gene uncertain. Germline CDR1 is TSWWSYY and CDR2 is QGS. The germline V and J ends were trimmed by 7 bases and 0 bases, with 9 bases remaining between them. This CDR3 is built from 13 residues. CDR3 sequence: CALVREYTDKLIF. CDR3 coding DNA: TGTGCTCTTGTACGGGAGTACACCGATAAACTCATCTTT.

This chain uses TRDV1 with TRDJ1, with TRDD3 as a possible D gene (5 bases). The germline V gene has CDR1 TSWWSYY and CDR2 QGS. The ends were cut back, 3 bases at V and 0 bases at J, with 29 bases in the middle. The CDR3 sequence is 21 residues long. The CDR3 spells CALGENFSAEGGDPYTDKLIF. DNA for the CDR3: TGTGCTCTTGGGGAGAACTTTTCCGCGGAAGGTGGGGACCCGTACACCGATAAACTCATCTTT.

This clone appeared a few times. V is TRDV1 and J is TRDJ1; 13 nucleotides agree with TRDD3. The junction had 6 bases not matched to a gene; V was cut back by 0 bases and J by 5 bases. There are 17 residues in the CDR3. Germline V gene sequence: CDR1 TSWWSYY, CDR2 QGS. CDR3 region: CALGELVLGDTEDKLIF. The CDR3 coding sequence is TGTGCTCTTGGGGAACTGGTACTGGGGGATACGGAAGATAAACTCATCTTT.

Comments on this clone: Within the sample, other DNA sequences also encode this same CDR3. The chain recombines TRDV1 with TRDJ1, with 9 bases matching TRDD3. Trimming removed 6 bases from V and 0 bases from J; junction bases left unmatched: 14. The CDR3 length is 18 residues. CDR1 is TSWWSYY and CDR2 is QGS in the germline V gene. In nucleotides, the CDR3 is TGTGCTCTTGGAGAATTCTCGACTGCTGGGGGATACACCGATAAACTCATCTTT. This encodes CALGEFSTAGGYTDKLIF.

The chain uses TRDV1 and TRDJ1, with 7 bases fitting TRDD2. V was clipped by 5 bases and J by 0 bases; unmatched bases: 15. This CDR3 is 18 amino acids long. Germline CDR1 and CDR2: TSWWSYY and QGS. CDR3 bases: TGTGCTCTTGGGAATTCCTACCATTCTTACTCGTACACCGATAAACTCATCTTT. It codes for CALGNSYHSYSYTDKLIF.